Below, one TCR beta chain is given with its context. Its cognate antigen is unknown. V lost 0 bases, J lost 3 bases, and 4 bases stayed unmatched. This CDR3 has 15 residues. Germline CDR1 and CDR2: LGHNA and YSLEER. The data originate from a study of T-cell memory formation after mild COVID-19. Points from the study as a whole: Of the contracting clones, CD4+ ones lay mainly in CM and EM, and CD8+ ones in EMRA.

TCRalpha and TCRbeta libraries used 5'RACE with constant-segment primers and UMIs. In TCRdb, the 5' RACE reads were re-called with MiXCR into one record per CDR3 protein. The table has 100,000 to 130,000 distinct CDR3 sequences, over 15% seen once. This chain uses TRBV4-3 with TRBJ1-2, with TRBD1 identical over 7 bases. What was sequenced was PBMCs or a T cell subset sorted from them (not recorded which). The TCR comes from a man between 18 and 29 years old who had mild COVID-19 (a few samples of this study predate the infection). Cell type and time point are not known. The CDR3 DNA sequence: TGCGCCAGCAGCCAAGATCAAGGGGGCCACTATGGCTACACCTTC. It translates to CASSQDQGGHYGYTF.